The sequence of this TCR beta chain was determined in a study of Graves' ophthalmopathy and Graves' hyperthyroidism. RNA transcripts provided the template for amplifying TCR beta CDR3 regions. Amplification began with first-round RT-PCR using HTBI primers, then second-round multiplex PCR was performed. TCRdb re-called the multiplex PCR reads through MiXCR, storing one row per CDR3 protein. In the table there are 350,000 to 400,000 distinct CDR3 sequences, roughly 14% of which are singletons. This clonotype was seen repeatedly, ten times or more. There are 13 residues in the CDR3. Deletions cut 3 bases from V and 3 bases from J, with 9 bases between. Per germline, CDR1 DFQATT and CDR2 SNEGSKA (reference sequence).

This rearrangement joins TRBV20-1 to TRBJ1-5, with D unresolved. The source is a woman between 18 and 29 years old with stable Graves' hyperthyroidism. Sequenced sample: peripheral blood. The CDR3 sequence is CSASSGVNQPQHF. The CDR3 nucleotides are TGCAGTGCTAGTTCCGGGGTCAATCAGCCCCAGCATTTT.